The clone carrying this T cell receptor beta chain was recorded at least ten times. The antigen is unknown. This sample was taken from a study of T cells in Graves' hyperthyroidism and ophthalmopathy. Uncontrolled infections, other autoimmune diseases, pregnancy or lactation led to exclusion of patients. Study-level results: Most thyroid clonotypes with frequency above 0.001 were detected in blood. From stable hyperthyroidism, ophthalmopathy was set apart by a 13 V-J model.

Amplification of TCR beta CDR3 regions used RNA as the template. HTBI primers were used for first-round RT-PCR of the TCR CDR3. TCRdb ran MiXCR on the multiplex PCR reads and lists one entry per CDR3 protein. The sample has fewer than 750,000 distinct CDR3 sequences; 14% are singletons. V lost 0 bases to trimming and J lost 6 bases, with 16 bases between them. CDR1 and CDR2 (germline): SGHRS, YFSETQ. This CDR3 has 16 residues. The J gene is TRBJ2-1, the V gene TRBV5-1, with a possible D match to TRBD2 (6 bases). The sequenced sample consisted of blood. This sequence was found in a woman aged 45-60 years with Graves' ophthalmopathy. CDR3 sequence (DNA): TGCGCCAGCAGCTTGGGGGAGACTAGTTTTAGCAATGAGCAGTTCTTC. This codes for CASSLGETSFSNEQFF. The full variable domain, with the rest looked up from reference TRBV5-1 and TRBJ2-1, is KAGVTQTPRYLIKTRGQQVTLSCSPISGHRSVSWYQQTPGQGLQFLFEYFSETQRNKGNFPGRFSGRQFSNSRSEMNVSTLELGDSALYLCASSLGETSFSNEQFFGPGTRLTVL.